This paragraph covers one TCR beta chain sequence. Its specificity is unknown. This sample was taken from a study of fetal regulatory T cell absence and autoimmunity. The CDR3 contains 18 residues. V was pared by 1 base and J by 1 base, with 4 bases of the junction left unmatched. Germline assignment: CDR1 LNHNV and CDR2 YYDKDF (reference sequence). Notes on the study in general: Cord blood and pancreas showed broadly similar TRB gene family usage. Pancreas TCRs were oligoclonally enriched versus cord blood, some clones over 85-fold.

TCRdb keeps only in-frame clones here, not all; method: immunoSEQ multiplex PCR. The repertoire holds around 45,000 clones, with about 79% as singletons. The J gene is TRBJ2-3, the V gene TRBV15, with TRBD2 identical over 14 bases. This TCR derives from a newborn boy with IPEX syndrome. Sequencing used cord blood. DNA for the CDR3: TGTGCCACCAGCAGAGGACCGGGACTAGCGGGAGGCACAGATACGCAGTATTTT. Protein sequence: CATSRGPGLAGGTDTQYF.